This passage covers 26 T cell receptor beta chains from one sample sequenced in a study of Ad26.COV2.S vaccination and SARS-CoV-2 variants (dated by TCRdb to the early 2020s). Library method: the immunoSEQ multiplex PCR assay. TCRdb's version of the immuneACCESS table is confined to in-frame rearrangements and falls short of the full clone set. An unresolved V gene accounts for under half of the shortfall where checked; the remainder is of unknown origin. A total of roughly 680,000 clones appear in this sample, roughly 90% of them only once. The ten largest clones represent over 1.3% of the sample. The intended sense of this specimen's treatment or condition label: roughly 18 received Ad26.COV2.S at low or high dose, single or two shots; about 5 received placebo; per-sample allocation not given. Repertoires of vaccine and placebo recipients were sequenced from samples collected on day 63 after the first injection.

Sequenced here: peripheral blood, sampled in a trial of Ad26.COV2.S vaccine versus placebo. The receptors derive from a person between 18 and 59 years old who received the Ad26.COV2.S COVID-19 vaccine or a placebo.

The chain combines TRBV19 with TRBJ1-1; 9 bases fit TRBD1. V shed 5 bases, J shed 1 base, and the junction held 2 bases outside the gene matches. Looked up from germline, CDR1 is LNHDA and CDR2 is SQIVND (reference sequence). The CDR3 has 14 amino acids. In nucleotides, the CDR3 is TGTGCCAGTAGTGTGGACAGGGGGAACACTGAAGCTTTCTTT. This sequence encodes CASSVDRGNTEAFF.

For this clone: This sample includes further DNA sequences coding for the same CDR3. The chain employs TRBV12-3 or TRBV12-4 and TRBJ2-2; D gene uncertain. V was shortened by 2 bases and J by 8 bases, with 3 bases between the two germline ends. This CDR3 comprises 11 residues. The CDR3 region has the DNA TGTGCCAGCAGTTTATTAGGGGAGCTGTTTTTT. Protein product: CASSLLGELFF.

This clone has only a few counts. The CDR3 DNA reads TGTGCCACCAGTGACACCCTTAACTATGAGCAGTTCTTC. This gives the protein CATSDTLNYEQFF. The chain links TRBV24-1 to TRBJ2-1; unclear D gene. V lost 4 bases to trimming and J lost 8 bases, with 11 bases between them. CDR1 is KGHDR and CDR2 is SFDVKD in the germline V gene. The CDR3 has 13 residues.

Points on this clone: Other DNA sequences in this sample translate to the same CDR3. The J gene is TRBJ2-7, the V gene TRBV7-2, with D possibly called TRBD1 or TRBD2 (5 bases each). This CDR3 is built from 14 residues. The V and J ends lost 6 bases and 2 bases respectively, with 14 bases between them. Germline-derived CDR1 and CDR2 are SGHTA and FQGNSA. CDR3 amino acids: CASSFGTGPYEQYF. The CDR3 DNA follows: TGTGCCAGCAGTTTCGGGACGGGGCCCTACGAGCAGTACTTC. The variable domain in full, completed from reference TRBV7-2 and TRBJ2-7, reads GAGVSQSPSNKVTEKGKDVELRCDPISGHTALYWYRQSLGQGLEFLIYFQGNSAPDKSGLPSDRFSAERTGGSVSTLTIQRTQQEDSAVYLCASSFGTGPYEQYFGPGTRLTVT.

The chain couples TRBV13 to TRBJ2-6; no firm D call. The CDR3 has 13 amino acids. Trimming cost V 4 bases and J 2 bases, with 3 bases left between them. Germline values: CDR1 PRHDT, CDR2 FYEKMQ (reference sequence). The CDR3 region has the DNA TGTGCCAGCAGCTCCGCTGGGGCCAACGTCCTGACTTTC. Its translation is CASSSAGANVLTF.

The chain employs TRBV6-5 and TRBJ2-7; perhaps TRBD1 as D (7 bases). The V end lost 3 bases, the J end lost 3 bases, and 15 bases lay between the germline ends. The CDR3 sequence is 15 residues long. Germline assignment: CDR1 MNHEY and CDR2 SVGAGI. For the CDR3, the DNA is TGTGCCAGCAGTTATGCCCAGGGGGGAAGCTACGAGCAGTACTTC. It encodes CASSYAQGGSYEQYF.

The chain joins TRBV14 to TRBJ1-4; no definite D call. Germline V gene lookup returns CDR1 SGHDN and CDR2 FVKESK. The CDR3 extends over 15 amino acids. With 0 bases removed from V and 8 bases from J, the gap between germline ends came to 13 bases. CDR3 amino acids: CASSQELGYREKLFF. The CDR3 DNA is TGTGCCAGCAGCCAAGAACTCGGTTATAGAGAAAAACTGTTTTTT.

The V and J genes are TRBV19 and TRBJ1-4; possible D gene TRBD1, 5 bases. The CDR3 contains 14 residues. V gave up 5 bases and J gave up 3 bases, with 10 bases separating them. Germline CDR1 is LNHDA and CDR2 is SQIVND (reference sequence). The CDR3 nucleotides read TGTGCCAGTAGTGCCAGGGCGGCTAATGAAAAACTGTTTTTT. Translated: CASSARAANEKLFF.

The chain combines TRBV4-1 with TRBJ2-2, with D perhaps TRBD1 or TRBD2 (6 bases each). Trimming shortened V by 0 bases and J by 7 bases, and 9 bases separated the two germline ends. This CDR3 is built from 14 residues. Germline values: CDR1 MGHRA, CDR2 YSYEKL. The CDR3 DNA follows: TGCGCCAGCAGCCAAGAAGGGGGAGGCGGGGAGCTGTTTTTT. Its protein product is CASSQEGGGGELFF.

The chain employs TRBV19 and TRBJ2-2, with 13 bases fitting TRBD2. The CDR3 totals 14 residues. V shed 10 bases, J shed 2 bases, and the junction held 1 base outside the gene matches. Germline CDR1 and CDR2: LNHDA and SQIVND (reference sequence). The CDR3 protein is CATGLAGNTGELFF. The DNA for the CDR3 is TGTGCCACGGGACTAGCGGGAAACACCGGGGAGCTGTTTTTT.

The chain joins TRBV30 to TRBJ2-2; no clear D gene. CDR3 length: 15 amino acids. V was clipped by 2 bases and J by 2 bases, with 12 bases between them. Germline assignment: CDR1 GTSNPN and CDR2 SVGIG (reference sequence). The CDR3 spells CAWSRIALNTGELFF. CDR3 nucleotide sequence: TGTGCCTGGAGTAGAATAGCATTAAACACCGGGGAGCTGTTTTTT.

The V call is TRBV18, the J call TRBJ2-7, with D unresolved. Trimming took 3 bases from V and 4 from J, leaving 13 bases between them. This CDR3 is built from 14 residues. CDR1 is KGHSH and CDR2 is LQKENI in the germline V gene. The CDR3 coding sequence is TGTGCCAGCTCACCCTCTGTTGGGCAGTACGAGCAGTACTTC. Residues: CASSPSVGQYEQYF. The full variable domain, in which reference TRBV18 and TRBJ2-7 provide the parts outside the CDR3, is NAGVMQNPRHLVRRRGQEARLRCSPMKGHSHVYWYRQLPEEGLKFMVYLQKENIIDESGMPKERFSAEFPKEGPSILRIQQVVRGDSAAYFCASSPSVGQYEQYFGPGTRLTVT.

The chain couples TRBV7-8 to TRBJ1-1; the match to TRBD1 covers 7 bases. The CDR3 covers 14 residues. Germline CDR1 is SGHVS and CDR2 is FQNEAQ. J lost 6 bases, V lost 5 bases, and 9 bases had no gene match. The CDR3 protein is CASSPSYRGPEAFF. CDR3 in DNA: TGTGCCAGCAGCCCAAGCTACAGGGGCCCTGAAGCTTTCTTT.

The J gene is TRBJ1-2, the V gene TRBV27, with 10 bases fitting TRBD1. The CDR3 has 16 residues. The V segment lost 5 bases and the J segment 4 bases; nucleotides outside the gene matches: 10. The V gene's germline CDR1 is MNHEY and CDR2 SMNVEV (reference sequence). DNA for the CDR3: TGTGCCAGCAGTCAGGGGACAGGGGTATCCCTCTATGGCTACACCTTC. This codes for CASSQGTGVSLYGYTF.

The rearrangement links TRBV18 to TRBJ2-2; weak D call: TRBD1 (6 bases). The germline V gene has CDR1 KGHSH and CDR2 LQKENI. The CDR3 is 14 residues long. V lost 8 bases and J lost 3, with 13 bases in between. CDR3 bases: TGTGCCAGCGCATACAGGGAGCACACCGGGGAGCTGTTTTTT. Amino acids: CASAYREHTGELFF.

V is TRBV9 and J is TRBJ1-2, with D unclear. The germline CDR1 and CDR2 sequences are SGDLS and YYNGEE. The V and J ends lost 6 bases and 3 bases respectively, with 6 bases between them. There are 11 residues in the CDR3. The CDR3 DNA reads TGTGCCAGCAATGGTCACTATGGCTACACCTTC. Translation gives CASNGHYGYTF. Full variable domain (remainder filled in from reference TRBV9 and TRBJ1-2): DSGVTQTPKHLITATGQRVTLRCSPRSGDLSVYWYQQSLDQGLQFLIQYYNGEERAKGNILERFSAQQFPDLHSELNLSSLELGDSALYFCASNGHYGYTFGSGTRLTVV.

This clone was seen a few times. The chain uses TRBV14 and TRBJ2-3; D is ambiguous. Germline V gene data show CDR1 as SGHDN and CDR2 as FVKESK. V lost 1 base and J 2 bases, leaving 10 bases between the germline ends. The CDR3 consists of 15 residues. CDR3 residues: CASSQVRAFTDTQYF. CDR3 DNA: TGTGCCAGCAGCCAAGTCCGGGCGTTCACAGATACGCAGTATTTT.

The chain combines TRBV10-2 with TRBJ2-3; D is uncertain. The germline CDR1 and CDR2 sequences are WSHSY and SAAADI. Trimming removed 0 bases from V and 3 bases from J, with 7 bases in between. CDR3 length: 14 amino acids. The CDR3 here is CASSESDRTDTQYF. In DNA form, the CDR3 reads TGCGCCAGCAGTGAGTCCGATAGAACAGATACGCAGTATTTT.

V is TRBV7-2 and J is TRBJ1-5; TRBD1 aligns across 11 bases. Germline V gene data show CDR1 as SGHTA and CDR2 as FQGNSA. CDR3 length: 15 residues. V shed 4 bases, J shed 6 bases, and the junction held 5 bases outside the gene matches. CDR3 coding DNA: TGTGCCAGCAGCTCAGGACAGGGGGCCCTTCAGCCCCAGCATTTT. Translating it yields CASSSGQGALQPQHF.

V gene TRBV7-2 combines with J gene TRBJ2-2, with TRBD2 matching over 8 bases. Germline values: CDR1 SGHTA, CDR2 FQGNSA. The CDR3 runs to 17 residues. The V gene end was trimmed by 5 bases and the J gene end by 4 bases; junction bases not matched to a gene: 12. The CDR3 region is CASSPTLRAGGTGELFF. For the CDR3, the DNA is TGTGCCAGCAGCCCCACCCTACGGGCGGGGGGCACCGGGGAGCTGTTTTTT.

The chain joins TRBV7-9 to TRBJ2-2, with TRBD1 identical over 8 bases. The germline gives CDR1 SEHNR, CDR2 FQNEAQ (reference sequence). V shed 5 bases and J 6 bases; nucleotides not matched to a gene: 5. The length of the CDR3 is 14 residues. The CDR3 sequence: CASSAQGAAGELFF. The CDR3 DNA sequence: TGTGCCAGCAGCGCCCAGGGGGCGGCCGGGGAGCTGTTTTTT.

The gene calls are TRBV7-9 and TRBJ2-3; 8 bases line up with TRBD1. With 3 bases clipped from V and 3 bases from J, the junction kept 8 bases outside the gene matches. There are 16 residues in the CDR3. Germline-derived CDR1 and CDR2 are SEHNR and FQNEAQ (reference sequence). The CDR3 loop reads CASSFSRGQITDTQYF. CDR3 nucleotide sequence: TGTGCCAGCAGCTTTAGCAGGGGGCAAATTACAGATACGCAGTATTTT.

The V gene is TRBV19, the J gene TRBJ2-1; D unresolved. Trimming took off 3 bases at V and 2 bases at J, with 8 bases between the two ends. This CDR3 region has 14 residues. Germline V gene data show CDR1 as LNHDA and CDR2 as SQIVND (reference sequence). CDR3 protein: CASSMVGPYNEQFF. In nucleotides, the CDR3 is TGTGCCAGTAGTATGGTGGGCCCCTACAATGAGCAGTTCTTC.

This chain uses TRBV19 with TRBJ1-1; a possible D gene is TRBD1 (5 bases). Germline loops: CDR1 LNHDA, CDR2 SQIVND (reference sequence). The CDR3 is made up of 16 amino acids. Trimming took off 8 bases at V and 1 base at J, with 20 bases between the two ends. The CDR3 coding sequence is TGTGCCAGTCACCAAAGGGGCACGTACAGGAACACTGAAGCTTTCTTT. This gives the protein CASHQRGTYRNTEAFF. The whole variable domain, remainder taken from reference TRBV19 and TRBJ1-1, is DGGITQSPKYLFRKEGQNVTLSCEQNLNHDAMYWYRQDPGQGLRLIYYSQIVNDFQKGDIAEGYSVSREKKESFPLTVTSAQKNPTAFYLCASHQRGTYRNTEAFFGQGTRLTVV.

This clone was counted between two and nine times. This rearrangement joins TRBV6-1 to TRBJ1-3; D unresolved. V was clipped by 1 base and J by 0 bases, with 10 bases between them. Germline assignment: CDR1 MNHNS and CDR2 SASEGT. The CDR3 is made up of 16 amino acids. The CDR3, as DNA: TGTGCCAGCAGTGAAGGTAGGCTTCGCTCTGGAAACACCATATATTTT. Its protein is CASSEGRLRSGNTIYF.

This clone was picked up a small number of times. The chain joins TRBV3-1 (or the pseudogene TRBV3-2) to TRBJ1-3; D is uncertain. There are 14 residues in the CDR3. With 6 bases removed from V and 0 bases from J, the gap between germline ends came to 9 bases. Germline values: CDR1 LGHDT, CDR2 YNNKEL (reference sequence). The CDR3 protein is CASSPVNSGNTIYF. For the CDR3, the DNA is TGTGCCAGCAGTCCGGTCAACTCTGGAAACACCATATATTTT.